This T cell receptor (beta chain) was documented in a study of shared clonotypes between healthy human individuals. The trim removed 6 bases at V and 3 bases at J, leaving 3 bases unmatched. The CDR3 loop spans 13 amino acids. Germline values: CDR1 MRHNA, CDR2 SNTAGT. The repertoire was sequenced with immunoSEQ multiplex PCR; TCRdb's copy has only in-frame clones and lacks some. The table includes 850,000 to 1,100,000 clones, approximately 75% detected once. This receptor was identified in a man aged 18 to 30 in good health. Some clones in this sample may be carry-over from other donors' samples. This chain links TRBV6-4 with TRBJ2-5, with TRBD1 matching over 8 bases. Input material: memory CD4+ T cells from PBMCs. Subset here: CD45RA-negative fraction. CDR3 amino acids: CASSPTGEETQYF. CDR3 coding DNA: TGTGCCAGCAGCCCGACAGGGGAAGAGACCCAGTACTTC.